This TCR beta chain was sequenced in a study of blood T cells in healthy people across ages. Turning to the study itself: With template switching, about one barcoded beta molecule was captured per two T cells.

Looked up from germline, CDR1 is GTSNPN and CDR2 is SVGIG (reference sequence). This CDR3 has 14 residues. The junction had 7 bases not matched to a gene; V was cut back by 3 bases and J by 4 bases. RNA extraction gave at least 5.5 micrograms of total RNA per sample. Together with a sample-barcoded 5' primer, a J-beta primer mix was included in a second PCR lasting roughly 6 to 12 cycles. The template-switch adaptor, which had 12 random nucleotides, put a tag on each cDNA molecule. TCRdb independently ran MiXCR on the 5' RACE reads; one entry per CDR3 protein. This table holds nearly 1 million distinct CDR3 sequences, just over 50% found once.

The source material was blood. The sequence was collected from a woman aged 60-75 years in good health. The chain links TRBV30 to TRBJ2-5; 8 bases map to TRBD1. The CDR3 DNA follows: TGTGCCTGGAGGAGGGCAGGGGGCACAGAGACCCAGTACTTC. Translating it yields CAWRRAGGTETQYF.